The clone carrying this TCR beta chain was recorded many times. These data originate in a study of T cells in Graves' hyperthyroidism and ophthalmopathy. With 5 bases clipped from V and 6 bases from J, the junction kept 8 bases outside the gene matches. The CDR3 totals 15 residues. TCR beta CDR3 regions were amplified from RNA. Primed by the HTBI set, a first-round RT-PCR was run on the TCR CDR3. Via MiXCR, TCRdb re-called the multiplex PCR reads, giving one row per CDR3 protein. The sample has around 620,000 distinct CDR3 sequences; under 20% are singletons. The receptor was isolated from a woman in her 30s with Graves' hyperthyroidism. The V gene is TRBV12-3 or TRBV12-4, the J gene TRBJ1-5, with 9 bases matching TRBD1. The specimen sequenced was blood. This CDR3 is CASSLRTGAVQPQHF. The CDR3 DNA is TGTGCCAGCAGTCTCCGGACAGGGGCGGTTCAGCCCCAGCATTTT.